A selection of T cell receptor beta chains follows, all from one sample in a study of T cell changes during pregnancy in multiple sclerosis. Libraries were prepared by immunoSEQ multiplex PCR; TCRdb keeps only in-frame clonotypes and omits some of them. The sample has 40,000 to 50,000 clones; about nine tenths are singletons. The sequenced sample was CD8+ T cells from peripheral blood mononuclear cells, obtained in the first trimester of pregnancy. The receptors were gathered from a female donor with multiple sclerosis, enrolled in a pregnancy study. Both conserved end residues are trimmed from each CDR3. Only some rows state a clone size, as once, few, many or a class for expanded clones.

V: TRBV13; size: once; length: 13; CDR3: ASSPSGGGTGELF
V: TRBV27; size: few; length: 14; CDR3: ASSLSLAAPSYEQY
V: TRBV6-1; size: .; length: 13; CDR3: ASPRRGGSYNEQF
V: TRBV7-9; size: .; length: 13; CDR3: ASSLVGTGPETQY
V: TRBV7-9; size: .; length: 12; CDR3: ASSLEDSNYGYT
V: TRBV7-9; size: .; length: 11; CDR3: ASSLLSGYGYT
V: TRBV28; size: .; length: 11; CDR3: ATRQLMNTEAF
V: TRBV21-1; size: .; length: 13; CDR3: ASTIDRGVGSEAF
V: TRBV27; size: .; length: 12; CDR3: ASTLVAGSNEQY
V: TRBV11-2; size: .; length: 13; CDR3: ASSLVAGVHNEQF
V: TRBV29-1; size: .; length: 15; CDR3: SVAHLAGGLVTDTQY
V: TRBV11-3; size: .; length: 14; CDR3: ASSPTPSQVPKEQF
V: TRBV9; size: .; length: 11; CDR3: ASSVEGVQPQH
V: TRBV27; size: .; length: 12; CDR3: ASSHRTSTDTQY
V: TRBV6-5; size: .; length: 9; CDR3: ASTLGDTQY
V: TRBV19; size: once; length: 13; CDR3: ASSISSGGSREQF
V: TRBV4-3; size: .; length: 13; CDR3: ASSQDGDRGGEAF
V: TRBV12-5; size: once; length: 14; CDR3: ASGSPYPGQEGTQY
V: TRBV6-5; size: .; length: 14; CDR3: ASSYGWRAGRNEQF
V: TRBV5-1; size: .; length: 13; CDR3: ASSLATGRGNGYT
V: TRBV18; size: few; length: 11; CDR3: ASSIGNNQPQH
V: TRBV19; size: .; length: 14; CDR3: ASSMKGQVPTYEQY
V: TRBV12-5; size: .; length: 14; CDR3: ASALGEGEPKNIQY
V: TRBV6-1; size: .; length: 13; CDR3: ASRPGTALNEKLF
V: TRBV30; size: .; length: 14; CDR3: AWTNLPGTIQETQY
V: TRBV4-2; size: .; length: 12; CDR3: ASSQESSAGEQY
V: TRBV11-3; size: .; length: 9; CDR3: ASSYGGEQY
V: TRBV30; size: .; length: 12; CDR3: AWNDGTGGHEQY
V: TRBV9; size: .; length: 10; CDR3: ASSVEGGEAF
V: TRBV12-5; size: .; length: 14; CDR3: ASGSLPGQGSYEQY